What follows are 3 T cell receptor beta chains derived from one specimen sequenced in a study of blood T cell repertoires in COVID-19. TCRdb keeps only in-frame clones here, not all; method: immunoSEQ multiplex PCR. Found here are 60,000 to 95,000 clones, 90% of them singletons; the top ten hold 16%. The sample was peripheral blood. Receptors originate from a woman of 80 years or more with active or convalescent COVID-19.

The chain recombines TRBV6-2 or TRBV6-3 with TRBJ2-1; a possible D gene is TRBD2 (6 bases). The CDR3 is 15 amino acids. V was trimmed by 2 bases and J by 2 bases, leaving 10 bases between them. Per the germline V gene, CDR1 is MNHEY and CDR2 is SVGEGT. The CDR3: CASSYTGSAYNEQFF. The CDR3, as DNA: TGTGCCAGCAGTTACACCGGGAGCGCCTACAATGAGCAGTTCTTC.

The gene calls are TRBV7-8 and TRBJ1-1, with 8 bases fitting TRBD1. V was clipped by 4 bases and J by 1 base; unmatched bases: 8. The CDR3 extends over 16 amino acids. Germline V CDR1 and CDR2: SGHVS, FQNEAQ. CDR3 sequence (DNA): TGTGCCAGCAGCTCCTGGACAGGGTCAAAGAACACTGAAGCTTTCTTT. The encoded protein is CASSSWTGSKNTEAFF.

The chain carries TRBV3-1 (or the pseudogene TRBV3-2) and TRBJ2-1, with 11 nucleotides matching TRBD2. Looked up from germline, CDR1 is LGHDT and CDR2 is YNNKEL (reference sequence). CDR3 length: 18 amino acids. Trimming took 0 bases from V and 4 from J; bases not matched to a gene: 8. CDR3 sequence reads: CASSQDSLAGAVYNEQFF. DNA for the CDR3: TGTGCCAGCAGCCAAGATTCACTAGCGGGAGCTGTATACAATGAGCAGTTCTTC.